The TCR beta chain described here comes from a study of blood T cell repertoires in COVID-19. The CDR3 consists of 14 residues. V lost 0 bases and J lost 2; bases outside the gene matches: 1. Looked up from germline, CDR1 is SGHRS and CDR2 is YFSETQ. On this clone: Additional DNA sequences in this sample encode the identical CDR3.

Libraries were prepared by immunoSEQ multiplex PCR; TCRdb keeps only in-frame clonotypes and omits some of them. Of about 200,000 clones listed, around 86% were seen once; the top ten hold under 30%. V usage is TRBV5-1 and J usage is TRBJ1-2; 7 positions agree with TRBD1. Sequences were obtained from PBMCs or T cells enriched from blood (not recorded which). The TCR originated in a middle-aged woman in a cohort exposed to, infected with or recovered from COVID-19 (not recorded which). CDR3 loop: CASSLGQGNYGYTF. The CDR3 nucleotides read TGCGCCAGCAGCTTGGGACAGGGAAACTATGGCTACACCTTC.